These 28 T cell receptor beta chains share one sample of origin, sequenced in a study of early stage breast cancer tumors. Libraries were prepared by immunoSEQ multiplex PCR; TCRdb keeps only in-frame clonotypes and omits some of them. This sample has 9,500 to 10,000 clones, with 60% to 75% found just once. The sequencing input was breast tumor tissue. These receptors originate from a person aged 55 to 69 with breast cancer.

This clone has only a few counts. The CDR3 here is CAWGTGPGGYTF. CDR3 DNA sequence: TGTGCCTGGGGCACAGGGCCGGGTGGCTACACCTTC. The gene calls are TRBV30 and TRBJ1-2, with a weak D call TRBD1 (6 bases). CDR1 and CDR2 (germline): GTSNPN, SVGIG (reference sequence). Trimming pared 5 bases from V and 7 bases from J, leaving 14 bases between. The CDR3 extends over 12 amino acids.

The rearrangement uses TRBV27 and TRBJ2-7; D might be TRBD2 (5 bases). The CDR3 length is 14 residues. Trimming cost V 0 bases and J 7 bases, with 13 bases left between them. Germline CDR1 reads MNHEY; CDR2 reads SMNVEV (reference sequence). Here the CDR3 reads CASSLSKGPGEQYF. CDR3 bases: TGTGCCAGCAGTTTATCGAAAGGTCCGGGGGAGCAGTACTTC.

The chain employs TRBV7-9 and TRBJ1-1, with a possible D match to TRBD1 (5 bases). The germline CDR1 and CDR2 sequences are SEHNR and FQNEAQ (reference sequence). This CDR3 has 11 residues. V lost 5 bases and J lost 9, with 10 bases in between. The CDR3 is CASSISGQAFF. DNA of the CDR3: TGTGCCAGCAGCATATCGGGGCAAGCTTTCTTT.

This clone appeared a few times. This chain uses TRBV7-2 with TRBJ2-7, with 7 positions matching TRBD2. Germline V gene sequence: CDR1 SGHTA, CDR2 FQGNSA. The CDR3 contains 14 residues. V lost 2 bases, J lost 7 bases, and 8 bases stayed unmatched. The CDR3 sequence: CASSLFSVGREQYF. In nucleotides, the CDR3 is TGTGCCAGCAGCTTATTTAGCGTCGGGAGGGAGCAGTACTTC.

This clone was counted between two and nine times. The chain couples TRBV5-4 to TRBJ1-2, with a weak D call TRBD1 (5 bases). V lost 0 bases to trimming and J lost 6 bases, with 9 bases between them. The CDR3 has 13 amino acids. Germline V gene data show CDR1 as SGHNT and CDR2 as YYREEE (reference sequence). The CDR3 region has the DNA TGTGCCAGCAGCTTGGGAGGGGTCAATGGCTACACCTTC. This sequence encodes CASSLGGVNGYTF. The full variable domain, in which reference TRBV5-4 and TRBJ1-2 provide the parts outside the CDR3, is ETGVTQSPTHLIKTRGQQVTLRCSSQSGHNTVSWYQQALGQGPQFIFQYYREEENGRGNFPPRFSGLQFPNYSSELNVNALELDDSALYLCASSLGGVNGYTFGSGTRLTVV.

The V gene is TRBV28, the J gene TRBJ1-2; D gene uncertain. The CDR3 totals 12 residues. Germline values: CDR1 MDHEN, CDR2 SYDVKM. V dropped 5 bases and J dropped 5 bases, with 9 bases sitting between them. The CDR3 spells CASSLTRYGYTF. CDR3 DNA sequence: TGTGCCAGCAGTCTGACACGGTATGGCTACACCTTC.

The chain is built from TRBV19 and TRBJ1-2; 7 bases agree with TRBD1. Per germline, CDR1 LNHDA and CDR2 SQIVND (reference sequence). The CDR3 is 15 amino acids. The V gene end was trimmed by 5 bases and the J gene end by 4 bases; junction bases not matched to a gene: 10. CDR3 amino acids: CASSPPGQRFYGYTF. The CDR3 nucleotides read TGTGCCAGTAGTCCCCCGGGACAGAGGTTCTATGGCTACACCTTC.

The chain couples TRBV6-1 to TRBJ1-6; 11 positions match TRBD1. Germline V gene lookup returns CDR1 MNHNS and CDR2 SASEGT. The CDR3 has 14 residues. The ends lost 6 bases at V and 7 bases at J; junction bases unmatched: 2. This CDR3 is CASRRDRGNSPLHF. The CDR3 DNA reads as TGTGCCAGCAGACGGGACAGGGGGAATTCACCCCTCCACTTT.

The chain employs TRBV2 and TRBJ1-2; TRBD1 is a possible D gene (6 bases). Germline values: CDR1 SNHLY, CDR2 FYNNEI. This CDR3 comprises 14 residues. V was shortened by 6 bases and J by 3 bases, with 14 bases between the two germline ends. Here the CDR3 reads CASRRTDLDYGYTF. The CDR3 coding sequence is TGTGCCAGCAGGAGGACAGATTTAGACTATGGCTACACCTTC.

The chain uses TRBV2 and TRBJ2-3; TRBD2 agrees at 10 bases. This CDR3 spans 16 amino acids. Germline CDR1 SNHLY, CDR2 FYNNEI. The junction had 15 bases not matched to a gene; V was cut back by 7 bases and J by 8 bases. CDR3 coding DNA: TGTGCCAGCATGGCCGGTTGGGTAGCGGGAGGTGGTACGCAGTATTTT. Amino acids: CASMAGWVAGGGTQYF.

In its sample, this clone was seen a few times. The V and J genes are TRBV19 and TRBJ1-5; D remains ambiguous. This CDR3 comprises 15 residues. The V gene lost 3 bases and the J gene lost 3 bases, with 12 bases spanning the gap. Germline V CDR1 and CDR2: LNHDA, SQIVND (reference sequence). The CDR3 reads CASSISGQNNQPQHF. For the CDR3, the DNA is TGTGCCAGTAGTATTTCGGGTCAGAACAATCAGCCCCAGCATTTT.

This clone was picked up one time. V usage is TRBV2 and J usage is TRBJ2-6; D could derive from TRBD1 or TRBD2 (5 bases each). This CDR3 is 15 amino acids long. The germline V gene encodes CDR1 SNHLY and CDR2 FYNNEI. V lost 6 bases and J 2 bases, leaving 11 bases between the germline ends. Here the CDR3 reads CASRIGAAGANVLTF. The CDR3, as DNA: TGTGCCAGCAGGATCGGGGCGGCTGGGGCCAACGTCCTGACTTTC.

This clone was seen a handful of times. This chain joins TRBV5-4 and TRBJ2-5; 9 nucleotides line up with TRBD2. Germline trimming cut 5 bases from V and 4 bases from J; bases unmatched to any gene: 15. CDR1 is SGHNT, CDR2 YYREEE, per germline (reference sequence). This CDR3 has 17 residues. CDR3 protein: CASSSGSLAGKGETQYF. In DNA form, the CDR3 reads TGTGCCAGCAGTTCCGGATCTCTAGCGGGAAAGGGAGAGACCCAGTACTTC.

CDR3 bases: TGTGCCAGCAGTCTCCAGAACATAGCGGGAAGCTCCTACAATGAGCAGTTCTTC. Protein: CASSLQNIAGSSYNEQFF. The gene calls are TRBV27 and TRBJ2-1; 8 bases fit TRBD2. V shed 5 bases, J shed 0 bases, and the junction held 12 bases outside the gene matches. The CDR3 covers 18 residues. Germline V lookup: CDR1 MNHEY, CDR2 SMNVEV (reference sequence).

The DNA for the CDR3 is TGTGCCAGCAGCTTAGGGCCAGCAGGGGGACAAGAGACCCAGTACTTC. This encodes CASSLGPAGGQETQYF. The chain carries TRBV7-8 and TRBJ2-5; 7 positions agree with TRBD1. The germline V gene has CDR1 SGHVS and CDR2 FQNEAQ. Trimming cost V 1 base and J 2 bases; bases outside gene matches: 7. CDR3 length: 16 amino acids.

The V call is TRBV27, the J call TRBJ2-7; the match to TRBD2 covers 8 bases. The CDR3 consists of 13 residues. V dropped 6 bases and J dropped 6; count of bases not matched to a gene: 7. CDR1 and CDR2 from the germline V gene are MNHEY and SMNVEV (reference sequence). This CDR3 is CASRSSGISEQYF. The CDR3, as DNA: TGTGCCAGCAGGAGTAGCGGGATAAGCGAGCAGTACTTC.

The rearrangement uses TRBV4-1 and TRBJ1-1; D remains ambiguous. Germline V gene data show CDR1 as MGHRA and CDR2 as YSYEKL. The CDR3 extends over 15 amino acids. Trimming cost V 0 bases and J 2 bases, with 10 bases left between them. CDR3 region: CASSQERARNTEAFF. The DNA of the CDR3 is TGCGCCAGCAGCCAAGAAAGGGCCAGAAACACTGAAGCTTTCTTT.

J is TRBJ2-5 and V is TRBV5-1; 7 nucleotides agree with TRBD2. The germline CDR1 and CDR2 sequences are SGHRS and YFSETQ. The CDR3 is 17 residues long. Trimming at V came to 2 bases and at J to 1 base, leaving 11 bases not matched to a gene. The CDR3 nucleotides are TGCGCCAGCAGCTTCAATTCGGTTGGCGGGGGCCAAGAGACCCAGTACTTC. Encoded protein: CASSFNSVGGGQETQYF.

This clone ranks as medium-sized. This sequence joins TRBV7-6 and TRBJ1-1, with D unclear. Germline values: CDR1 SGHVS, CDR2 FNYEAQ. The CDR3 consists of 13 residues. The V end lost 5 bases, the J end lost 1 base, and 8 bases lay between the germline ends. CDR3 nucleotides: TGTGCCAGCAGCAAAGACACGAACACTGAAGCTTTCTTT. Residues: CASSKDTNTEAFF.

The CDR3 bases are TGTGCCAGCAGCCAAGGCAGCGTCAGGGGGTCCTACGAGCAGTACTTC. Its protein is CASSQGSVRGSYEQYF. The V and J genes are TRBV4-2 and TRBJ2-7; TRBD1 agrees at 7 bases. Germline CDR1 and CDR2: LGHNA and YNFKEQ. The CDR3 spans 16 residues. V dropped 1 base and J dropped 1; count of bases not matched to a gene: 7.

A note on this clone: The junction differs from germline at one of its ends, possibly a read error. This chain links TRBV28 with TRBJ2-3, with 12 bases identical to TRBD2. Germline values: CDR1 MDHEN, CDR2 SYDVKM. The CDR3 covers 14 residues. CDR3 nucleotides: TGTGCCAGCAGTTCCCCGAACCTAGCGGGGGGGCGGCATTTT. It yields the protein CASSSPNLAGGRHF.

J is TRBJ2-1 and V is TRBV18; no reliable D call. The CDR3 extends over 14 amino acids. Per the germline V gene, CDR1 is KGHSH and CDR2 is LQKENI. The V end was cut by 2 bases, the J end by 6 bases, with 11 bases between. In nucleotides, the CDR3 is TGTGCCAGCTCACCAGACGACCCCGGCAATGAGCAGTTCTTC. Translation: CASSPDDPGNEQFF.

The chain links TRBV19 to TRBJ2-7; maybe TRBD1 (6 bases). Between the trimmed V and J ends, which lost 1 base and 0 bases, there was a span of 16 bases. Germline CDR1 reads LNHDA; CDR2 reads SQIVND (reference sequence). The CDR3 runs 17 residues. The CDR3 loop is CASSIGPGAGFSYEQYF. As DNA, the CDR3 is TGTGCCAGTAGTATAGGTCCAGGGGCAGGCTTCTCCTACGAGCAGTACTTC.

The V and J genes are TRBV2 and TRBJ1-1; D may be TRBD1 (5 bases). Germline V CDR1 and CDR2: SNHLY, FYNNEI. V gave up 8 bases and J gave up 5 bases, with 18 bases separating them. The CDR3 is 14 residues long. The CDR3 bases are TGTGCCAGCGCCGTCGACAGCCCTAGGACTGAAGCTTTCTTT. It specifies CASAVDSPRTEAFF.

The rearrangement joins TRBV5-8 to TRBJ1-4; possibly TRBD1 for D (6 bases). V dropped 1 base and J dropped 3 bases, with 7 bases sitting between them. CDR1 and CDR2 (germline): SGHTS, YDEGEE. The CDR3 has 14 amino acids. This CDR3 is CASSLHRANEKLFF. In nucleotides, the CDR3 is TGTGCCAGCAGCTTGCACAGGGCTAATGAAAAACTGTTTTTT.

This clone has only one observation. CDR3 amino acids: CASSDAGGTDTQYF. The DNA of the CDR3 is TGTGCCAGCAGTGATGCGGGTGGTACAGATACGCAGTATTTT. The chain links TRBV6-1 to TRBJ2-3; a weak D match, TRBD2 (5 bases). The V and J ends lost 3 bases and 3 bases respectively, with 10 bases between them. The germline CDR1 and CDR2 sequences are MNHNS and SASEGT. The CDR3 runs 14 residues.

The genes are TRBV6-5 and TRBJ2-1; D perhaps matches TRBD2 (6 bases). Germline CDR1 and CDR2: MNHEY and SVGAGI. The CDR3 covers 14 residues. Trimming removed 6 bases from V and 8 bases from J, with 17 bases in between. The CDR3 reads CASSRTSTSYEQFF. DNA for the CDR3: TGTGCCAGCAGCAGAACTAGCACGAGCTATGAGCAGTTCTTC.

The rearrangement joins TRBV7-9 to TRBJ1-1; D call uncertain. Germline values: CDR1 SEHNR, CDR2 FQNEAQ (reference sequence). This CDR3 region has 14 residues. V lost 1 base to trimming and J lost 0 bases, with 6 bases between them. CDR3 loop: CASSLDGMNTEAFF. DNA of the CDR3: TGTGCCAGCAGCTTAGACGGGATGAACACTGAAGCTTTCTTT. Combining the CDR3 with reference TRBV7-9 and TRBJ1-1 gives the whole variable domain DTGVSQNPRHKITKRGQNVTFRCDPISEHNRLYWYRQTLGQGPEFLTYFQNEAQLEKSRLLSDRFSAERPKGSFSTLEIQRTEQGDSAMYLCASSLDGMNTEAFFGQGTRLTVV.